The rows below give T cell receptor beta chains drawn from one sample of a study of blood T cell repertoires in COVID-19. Measured with immunoSEQ multiplex PCR; TCRdb has only the in-frame clones, and not every one. The table includes 200,000 to 250,000 clones, around 86% detected once. The sample was peripheral blood. The origin of the receptors is an elderly woman with COVID-19, enrolled during active disease. The CDR3 runs from the conserved cysteine through the conserved F or W. D genes are given only for firm matches. Clone size is given for some rows only: seen once, a few or many times, or a class if the clone is expanded.

J	D	V	size	DNA	CDR3
TRBJ2-7	TRBD2	TRBV27	.	TGTGCCAGCAGTTTAGGTAGCGGGAGCTCCTACGAGCAGTACTTC	CASSLGSGSSYEQYF
TRBJ2-3	TRBD2	TRBV6-2/TRBV6-3	once	TGTGCCAGCAGTTACATTAGCGGGAGGGCCGTAAGAGATACGCAGTATTTT	CASSYISGRAVRDTQYF
TRBJ1-6	.	TRBV7-2	.	TGTGCCAGCAGCGGACTCCCGCAGACGGGAAACTCACCCCTCCACTTT	CASSGLPQTGNSPLHF
TRBJ2-1	TRBD2	TRBV15	.	TGTGCCACCAGCAGGGGGAGGACTAGGGAAAATGAGCAGTTCTTC	CATSRGRTRENEQFF
TRBJ1-1	.	TRBV14	.	TGTGCCAGCAGCCAAGGTTCCGGGCTTAGGGGAGCTTTCTTT	CASSQGSGLRGAFF
TRBJ1-2	.	TRBV12-3/TRBV12-4	.	TGTGCCAGCAGTCGAGGCTATGGCTACACCTTC	CASSRGYGYTF
TRBJ1-5	TRBD1	TRBV6-6	.	TGTGCCAGCGCAGGGGGCTTCGGCAATCAGCCCCAGCATTTT	CASAGGFGNQPQHF
TRBJ2-2	.	TRBV10-1	.	TGCGCCAGCAGTGAAGGCGGGTCGGGAACCGGGGAGCTGTTTTTT	CASSEGGSGTGELFF
TRBJ1-1	.	TRBV25-1	.	TGTGCCAGCACGCCCCAGGGAATCGTCACTGAAGCTTTCTTT	CASTPQGIVTEAFF
TRBJ2-7	TRBD2	TRBV7-2	.	TGTGCCAGCAGCTTAGCTAGCGGGAGGGCCCTCGGCGAGCAGTACTTC	CASSLASGRALGEQYF
TRBJ2-7	.	TRBV2	few	TGTGCCAGCCAAGGGGCCTCCTACGAGCAGTACTTC	CASQGASYEQYF
TRBJ1-1	.	TRBV29-1	many	TGCAGCGTTGAGTCCAGGAAAAACACTGAAGCTTTCTTT	CSVESRKNTEAFF
TRBJ2-3	.	TRBV9	.	TGTGCCAGCAGCGCCGGGACTGATACGCAGTATTTT	CASSAGTDTQYF
TRBJ2-5	TRBD1	TRBV30	.	TGTGCCTGGAGTGGGACAGGACAAGAGACCCAGTACTTC	CAWSGTGQETQYF
TRBJ1-3	.	TRBV4-1	once	TGCGCCAGCAGCCCACAACCGACAGGCTTAGGCTCTGGAAACACCATATATTTT	CASSPQPTGLGSGNTIYF
TRBJ2-1	.	TRBV28	.	TGTGCCAGTATCAGAGCAGGGGGGTCTGAGCAGTTCTTC	CASIRAGGSEQFF
TRBJ2-3	.	TRBV11-3	.	TGTGCCAGCAGCTTAGGGGACACCCAAACAGATACGCAGTATTTT	CASSLGDTQTDTQYF
TRBJ2-7	TRBD2	TRBV18	.	TGTGCCAGCTCTGGGAGGGGTTCCTACGAGCAGTACTTC	CASSGRGSYEQYF
TRBJ2-7	.	TRBV19	once	TGTGCCAGTAGGGTCGGAGCTGGCTCCTACGAGCAGTACTTC	CASRVGAGSYEQYF
TRBJ2-1	.	TRBV10-1	.	TGCGCCAGCAGTGAGTCTCCCGGAGGGGCGGGGCGGGATGAGCAGTTCTTC	CASSESPGGAGRDEQFF
TRBJ1-6	.	TRBV2	.	TGTGCCAGCAGCCGAATCAACACACCCCTCCACTTT	CASSRINTPLHF
TRBJ1-5	TRBD1	TRBV19	once	TGTGCCAGTAGGCCGGACAGGTCAATGGGAAGCAATCAGCCCCAGCATTTT	CASRPDRSMGSNQPQHF
TRBJ2-4	TRBD1	TRBV7-2	few	TGTGCCAGCAGCTTAGGGGACAGGGTAAACATTCAGTACTTC	CASSLGDRVNIQYF
TRBJ2-2	.	TRBV2	.	TGTGCCAGCAGTAGTCAGAAGAACACCGGGGAGCTGTTTTTT	CASSSQKNTGELFF
TRBJ2-3	TRBD2	TRBV10-3	.	TGTGCCATCAGTTTTAGCGGGAGAGATACGCAGTATTTT	CAISFSGRDTQYF
TRBJ1-4	.	TRBV18	.	TGTGCCACAGGAGCGGAGAGGGAAAAACTGTTTTTT	CATGAEREKLFF
TRBJ1-5	.	TRBV19	.	TGTGCCAGTAGTAGGGGGGAGAGGACACAGCCCCAGCATTTT	CASSRGERTQPQHF
TRBJ1-3	.	TRBV28	.	TGTGCCAGCAGTTATTTGAAGGCCTCGCAGGCTGGAAACACCATATATTTT	CASSYLKASQAGNTIYF
TRBJ2-7	TRBD2	TRBV4-3	.	TGCGCCAGCAGCCCAACACCACTAGCGGGCGCCTACGAGCAGTACTTC	CASSPTPLAGAYEQYF
TRBJ2-1	TRBD2	TRBV18	few	TGTGCCAGCTCACCCCCCACTAGCGGGAGTTTAGCCTACAATGAGCAGTTCTTC	CASSPPTSGSLAYNEQFF
TRBJ2-7	.	TRBV4-1	few	TGCGCCAGCAGCCAAGAGTATGGTCTAGCGAACTACGAGCAGTACTTC	CASSQEYGLANYEQYF
TRBJ1-1	TRBD1	TRBV7-2	.	TGTGCCAGCAGTTTCTTCCCGGGACAGATTGACACTGAAGCTTTCTTT	CASSFFPGQIDTEAFF
TRBJ1-1	TRBD1	TRBV5-8	.	TGTGCCAGCAGCTTGTTGGACAGGGCGGCCATGAACACTGAAGCTTTCTTT	CASSLLDRAAMNTEAFF
TRBJ2-1	.	TRBV6-1	.	TGTGCCAGCAGTGAAGGAGCACAGTCCTACAATGAGCAGTTCTTC	CASSEGAQSYNEQFF
TRBJ2-3	TRBD2	TRBV4-1	once	TGCGCCAGCAGCCGAGAGGGATCAGCGGGGACCACAGATACGCAGTATTTT	CASSREGSAGTTDTQYF
TRBJ2-2	TRBD2	TRBV5-1	.	TGCGCCAGCAGCCCAGCCGTCCCGGGACTAGCGGGGAACACCGGGGAGCTGTTTTTT	CASSPAVPGLAGNTGELFF
TRBJ2-1	TRBD2	TRBV5-4	.	TGTGCCAGCAGCTTGGGACTAGCGGTGTACAATGAGCAGTTCTTC	CASSLGLAVYNEQFF
TRBJ1-5	.	TRBV3-1/TRBV3-2	.	TGTGCCAGCAGGGGCGTATATAGCAATCAGCCCCAGCATTTT	CASRGVYSNQPQHF
TRBJ1-6	TRBD1	TRBV27	.	TGTGCCAGCAGGGAAAGGACAGGGGGCAATTCACCCCTCCACTTT	CASRERTGGNSPLHF
TRBJ2-3	.	TRBV27	.	TGTGCCAGCATCCCGTCGTCCAGGGAAGGTTTCGGTACGCAGTATTTT	CASIPSSREGFGTQYF
TRBJ1-2	TRBD1	TRBV5-4	.	TGTGCCAGCAGCCGGACGACAGGGCCTAATGGCTACACCTTC	CASSRTTGPNGYTF
TRBJ1-5	.	TRBV9	.	TGTGCCAGCAGCGTAGTCGGGGATAGCAATCAGCCCCAGCATTTT	CASSVVGDSNQPQHF
TRBJ2-3	.	TRBV10-3	.	TGTGCCATCAAGGCGGAGGAGGTGACAGATACGCAGTATTTT	CAIKAEEVTDTQYF
TRBJ2-7	.	TRBV6-2/TRBV6-3	.	TGTGCCAGCAGTTACGCGGCAGCCTACGAGCAGTACTTC	CASSYAAAYEQYF
TRBJ2-3	TRBD2	TRBV7-6	.	TGTGCCAGCAGCTTGGTAGCGGGGGTTATAGATACGCAGTATTTT	CASSLVAGVIDTQYF
TRBJ1-1	.	TRBV7-9	few	TGTGCCAGCAGCTTAGTCGTGAACACTGAAGCTTTCTTT	CASSLVVNTEAFF
TRBJ1-3	.	TRBV3-1/TRBV3-2	.	TGTGCCAGCAGCCAAGGGCACTCTGGAAACACCATATATTTT	CASSQGHSGNTIYF
TRBJ2-7	TRBD1	TRBV12-3/TRBV12-4	.	TGTGCCAGCCGGGGACAGGGCTCCGACGAGCAGTACTTC	CASRGQGSDEQYF
TRBJ2-1	.	TRBV7-2	.	TGTGCCAGCAGTCCGACGAGGGCTATTGAGCAGTTCTTC	CASSPTRAIEQFF
TRBJ1-1	TRBD1	TRBV6-5	.	TGTGCCAGCAGTACCACAGGGGGCCTCGCTGAAGCTTTCTTT	CASSTTGGLAEAFF
TRBJ2-3	.	TRBV3-1/TRBV3-2	once	TGTGCCAGCAGCCAAGTCCTAACCGCATCAGGGGAAGATACGCAGTATTTT	CASSQVLTASGEDTQYF
TRBJ2-3	TRBD2	TRBV28	.	TGTGCCAGCACAATAGCGGGAGCGGGAGATACGCAGTATTTT	CASTIAGAGDTQYF
TRBJ1-4	.	TRBV7-9	.	TGTGCCAGCAGCTTTCGGGACACCGGGGCAAAACTGTTTTTT	CASSFRDTGAKLFF
TRBJ2-7	TRBD2	TRBV5-8	.	TGTGCCAGCAGCCGGGGGTGGGGCGGGAGCTACGAGCAGTACTTC	CASSRGWGGSYEQYF